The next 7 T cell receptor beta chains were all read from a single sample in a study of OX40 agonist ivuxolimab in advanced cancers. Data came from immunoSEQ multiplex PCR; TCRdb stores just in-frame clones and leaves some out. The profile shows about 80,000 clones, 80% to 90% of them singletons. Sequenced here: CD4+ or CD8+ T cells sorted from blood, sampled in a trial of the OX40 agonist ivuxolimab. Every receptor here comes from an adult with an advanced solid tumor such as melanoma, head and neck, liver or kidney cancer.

CDR3 DNA: TGCGCCAGCAGCCAAGAAAGGTGGGAGAACAGTGAGCAGTTCTTC. Translation: CASSQERWENSEQFF. The chain is built from TRBV4-3 and TRBJ2-1; a possible D gene is TRBD2 (5 bases). The CDR3 runs to 15 residues. Per germline, CDR1 LGHNA and CDR2 YSLEER. Trimming left V 0 bases short and J 9 bases short, with 15 bases between.

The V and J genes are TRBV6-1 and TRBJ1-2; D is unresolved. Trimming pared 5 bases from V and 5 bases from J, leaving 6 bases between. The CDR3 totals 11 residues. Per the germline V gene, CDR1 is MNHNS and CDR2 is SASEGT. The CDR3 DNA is TGTGCCAGCAGTTCCGGGTATGGCTACACCTTC. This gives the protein CASSSGYGYTF.

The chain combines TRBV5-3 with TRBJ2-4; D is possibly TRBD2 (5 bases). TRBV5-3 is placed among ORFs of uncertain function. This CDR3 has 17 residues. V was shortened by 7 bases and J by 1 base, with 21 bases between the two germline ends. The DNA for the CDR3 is TGTGCCAGACCCTCTGGGGAACGAAAGCGGGCCAAAAACATTCAGTACTTC. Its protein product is CARPSGERKRAKNIQYF.

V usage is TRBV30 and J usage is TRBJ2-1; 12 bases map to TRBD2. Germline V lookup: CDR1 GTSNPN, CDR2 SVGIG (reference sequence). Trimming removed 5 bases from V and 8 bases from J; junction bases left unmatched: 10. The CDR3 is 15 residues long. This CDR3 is CAWEPGASGRDEQFF. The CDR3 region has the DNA TGTGCCTGGGAGCCGGGGGCTAGCGGGAGGGATGAGCAGTTCTTC.

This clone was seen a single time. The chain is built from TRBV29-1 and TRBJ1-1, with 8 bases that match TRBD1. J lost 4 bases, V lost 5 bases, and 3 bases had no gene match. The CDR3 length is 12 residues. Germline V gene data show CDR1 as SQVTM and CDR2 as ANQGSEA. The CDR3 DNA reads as TGCAGCGTTCAGGGGGCGCCCACTGAAGCTTTCTTT. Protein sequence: CSVQGAPTEAFF.

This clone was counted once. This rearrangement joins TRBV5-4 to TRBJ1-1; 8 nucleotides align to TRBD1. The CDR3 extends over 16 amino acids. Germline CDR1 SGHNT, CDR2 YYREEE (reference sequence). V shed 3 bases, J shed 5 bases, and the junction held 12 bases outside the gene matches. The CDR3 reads CASSYRDRSLPTEAFF. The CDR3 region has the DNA TGTGCCAGCAGCTACCGGGACAGGAGTTTACCTACTGAAGCTTTCTTT.

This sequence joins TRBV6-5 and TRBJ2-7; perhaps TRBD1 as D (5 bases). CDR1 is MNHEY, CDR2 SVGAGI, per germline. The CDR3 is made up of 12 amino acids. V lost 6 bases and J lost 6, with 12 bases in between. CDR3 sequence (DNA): TGTGCCAGCAGCAATCAGGGCCCCGAGCAGTACTTC. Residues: CASSNQGPEQYF.